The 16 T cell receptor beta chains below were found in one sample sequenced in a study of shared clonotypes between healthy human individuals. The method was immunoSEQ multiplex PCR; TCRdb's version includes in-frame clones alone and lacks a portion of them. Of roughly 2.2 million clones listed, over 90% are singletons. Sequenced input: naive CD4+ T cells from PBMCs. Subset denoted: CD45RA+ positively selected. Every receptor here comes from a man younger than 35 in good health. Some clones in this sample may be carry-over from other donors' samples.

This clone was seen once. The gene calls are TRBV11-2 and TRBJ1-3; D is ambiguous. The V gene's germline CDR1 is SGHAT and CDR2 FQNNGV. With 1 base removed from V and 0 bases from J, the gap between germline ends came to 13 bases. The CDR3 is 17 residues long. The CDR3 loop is CASSLGAERSSGNTIYF. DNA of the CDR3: TGTGCCAGCAGCTTAGGGGCAGAGAGATCCTCTGGAAACACCATATATTTT.

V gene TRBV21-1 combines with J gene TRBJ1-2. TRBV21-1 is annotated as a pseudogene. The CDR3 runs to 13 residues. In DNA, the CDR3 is TGTGCCAGCAGCGGCGGGATCTTCTATGGCTACACCTTC. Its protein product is CASSGGIFYGYTF.

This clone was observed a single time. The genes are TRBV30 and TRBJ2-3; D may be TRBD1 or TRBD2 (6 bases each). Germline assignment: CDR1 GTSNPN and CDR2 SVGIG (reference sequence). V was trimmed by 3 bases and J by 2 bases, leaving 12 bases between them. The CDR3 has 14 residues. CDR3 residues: CAWRGGRATDTQYF. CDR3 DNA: TGTGCCTGGAGGGGGGGCAGGGCCACAGATACGCAGTATTTT.

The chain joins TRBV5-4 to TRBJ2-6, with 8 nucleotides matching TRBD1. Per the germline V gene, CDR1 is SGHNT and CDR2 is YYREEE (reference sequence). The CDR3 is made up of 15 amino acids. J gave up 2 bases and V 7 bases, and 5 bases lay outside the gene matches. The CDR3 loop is CASGQGTPGANVLTF. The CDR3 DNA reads TGTGCCAGCGGACAGGGAACACCTGGGGCCAACGTCCTGACTTTC.

DNA of the CDR3: TGTGCCAGCAGCTTAAATATACTAGCGGTGGACGGATACAATGAGCAGTTCTTC. Translating gives CASSLNILAVDGYNEQFF. The V and J genes are TRBV5-4 and TRBJ2-1; 8 bases line up with TRBD2. This CDR3 has 18 residues. CDR1 is SGHNT and CDR2 is YYREEE in the germline V gene (reference sequence). V gave up 2 bases and J gave up 4 bases; unmatched junction bases: 14.

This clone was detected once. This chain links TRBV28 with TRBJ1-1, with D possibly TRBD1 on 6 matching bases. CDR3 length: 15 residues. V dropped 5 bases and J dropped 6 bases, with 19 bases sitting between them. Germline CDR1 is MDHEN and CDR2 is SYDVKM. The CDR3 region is CASSHLAGEEAEAFF. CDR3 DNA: TGTGCCAGCAGTCATCTAGCAGGGGAGGAGGCTGAAGCTTTCTTT.

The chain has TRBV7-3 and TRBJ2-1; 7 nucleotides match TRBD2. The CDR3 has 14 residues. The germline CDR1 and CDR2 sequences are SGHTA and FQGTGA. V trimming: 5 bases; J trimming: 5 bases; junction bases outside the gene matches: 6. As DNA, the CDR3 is TGTGCCAGCAGCCCCGGGACTATACACAATGAGCAGTTCTTC. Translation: CASSPGTIHNEQFF.

The CDR3: CAISENHSGSYEQYF. The CDR3 DNA sequence: TGTGCCATCAGTGAGAACCATTCAGGGTCCTACGAGCAGTACTTC. The gene calls are TRBV10-3 and TRBJ2-7, with a weak D call TRBD1 (5 bases). V lost 2 bases and J 1 base, leaving 12 bases between the germline ends. The germline V gene encodes CDR1 ENHRY and CDR2 SYGVKD. This CDR3 has 15 amino acids.

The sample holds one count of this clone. The CDR3 region is CATKTSGLTEQYF. DNA of the CDR3: TGTGCCACCAAGACTAGCGGCCTTACCGAGCAGTACTTC. The chain combines TRBV19 with TRBJ2-7; 9 nucleotides agree with TRBD2. The CDR3 length is 13 residues. The germline CDR1 and CDR2 sequences are LNHDA and SQIVND (reference sequence). Trimming cost V 10 bases and J 6 bases; bases outside gene matches: 10.

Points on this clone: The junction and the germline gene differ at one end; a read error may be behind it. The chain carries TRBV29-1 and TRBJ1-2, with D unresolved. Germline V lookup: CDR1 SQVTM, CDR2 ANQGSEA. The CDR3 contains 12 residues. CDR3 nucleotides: TGCAGCGTTGAAGATAGTCGGCAGACTCGGGCCTTC. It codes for CSVEDSRQTRAF.

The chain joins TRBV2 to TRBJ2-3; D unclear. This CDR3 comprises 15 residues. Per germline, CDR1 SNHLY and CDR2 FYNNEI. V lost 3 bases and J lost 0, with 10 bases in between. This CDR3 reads CASSEPSRSTDTQYF. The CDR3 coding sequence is TGTGCCAGCAGTGAGCCCAGTCGGAGCACAGATACGCAGTATTTT.

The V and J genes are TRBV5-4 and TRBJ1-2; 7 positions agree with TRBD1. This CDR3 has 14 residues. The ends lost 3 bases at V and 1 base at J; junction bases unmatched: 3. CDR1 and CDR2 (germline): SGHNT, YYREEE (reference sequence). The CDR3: CASSSGQNNYGYTF. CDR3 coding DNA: TGTGCCAGCAGCTCGGGACAGAATAACTATGGCTACACCTTC.

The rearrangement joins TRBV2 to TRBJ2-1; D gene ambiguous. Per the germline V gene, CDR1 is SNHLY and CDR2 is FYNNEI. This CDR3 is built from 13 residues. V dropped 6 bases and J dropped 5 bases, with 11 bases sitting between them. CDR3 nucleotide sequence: TGTGCCAGCAGCCTGGACCAACACAATGAGCAGTTCTTC. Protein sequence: CASSLDQHNEQFF.

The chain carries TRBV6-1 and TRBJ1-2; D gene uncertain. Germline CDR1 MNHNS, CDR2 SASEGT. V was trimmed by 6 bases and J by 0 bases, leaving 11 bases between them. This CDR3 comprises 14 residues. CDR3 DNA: TGTGCCAGCAGCCGAGAAAGAGCTAACTATGGCTACACCTTC. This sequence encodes CASSRERANYGYTF.

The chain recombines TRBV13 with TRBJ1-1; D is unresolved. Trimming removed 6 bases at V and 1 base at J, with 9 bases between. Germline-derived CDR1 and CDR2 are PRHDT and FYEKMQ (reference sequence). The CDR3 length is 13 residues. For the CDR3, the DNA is TGTGCCAGCAGTCGGAGCGCGAACACTGAAGCTTTCTTT. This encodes CASSRSANTEAFF.

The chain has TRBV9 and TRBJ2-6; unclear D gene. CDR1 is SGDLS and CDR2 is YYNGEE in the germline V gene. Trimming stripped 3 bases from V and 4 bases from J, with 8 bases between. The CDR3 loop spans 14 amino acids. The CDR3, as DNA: TGTGCCAGCAGCGGGGTCCGCGGGGCCAACGTCCTGACTTTC. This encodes CASSGVRGANVLTF.